This entry lists 2 T cell receptor beta chains sequenced from one sample in a study of blood T cell repertoires in COVID-19. TCRdb keeps only in-frame clones here, not all; method: immunoSEQ multiplex PCR. The sample has 150,000 to 200,000 clones, 79% seen once. Sequenced material: peripheral blood. Receptor source: a man aged 60 to 75 with active or convalescent COVID-19.

The chain recombines TRBV30 with TRBJ2-7, with D tentatively TRBD1 (5 bases). Germline loops: CDR1 GTSNPN, CDR2 SVGIG (reference sequence). With 1 base removed from V and 9 bases from J, the gap between germline ends came to 13 bases. The CDR3 has 12 amino acids. The CDR3 spells CAWSEQAGLQYF. CDR3 bases: TGTGCCTGGAGTGAGCAGGCAGGGCTGCAGTACTTC.

The chain is built from TRBV28 and TRBJ2-7; the match to TRBD1 covers 8 bases. Germline values: CDR1 MDHEN, CDR2 SYDVKM. With 5 bases clipped from V and 9 bases from J, the junction kept 6 bases outside the gene matches. The CDR3 runs 12 residues. CDR3 loop: CASSLRTGLQYF. In DNA form, the CDR3 reads TGTGCCAGCAGTCTCCGGACAGGGCTGCAGTACTTC.